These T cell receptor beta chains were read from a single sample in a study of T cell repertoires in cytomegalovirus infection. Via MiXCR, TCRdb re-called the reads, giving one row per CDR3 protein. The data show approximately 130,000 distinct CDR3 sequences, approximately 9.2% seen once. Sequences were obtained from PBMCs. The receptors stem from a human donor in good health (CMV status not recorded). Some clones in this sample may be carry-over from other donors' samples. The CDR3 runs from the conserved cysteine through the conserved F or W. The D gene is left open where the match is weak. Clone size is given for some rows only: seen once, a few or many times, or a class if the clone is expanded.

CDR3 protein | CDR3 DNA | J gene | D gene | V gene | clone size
CASSIEDAYEQYF | TGTGCCAGTAGTATAGAAGATGCCTACGAGCAGTACTTC | TRBJ2-7 | . | TRBV19 | few
CASSEWADDNSPLHF | TGTGCCAGCAGTGAATGGGCAGATGACAATTCACCCCTCCACTTT | TRBJ1-6 | . | TRBV6-1 | many
CASSPPDSLYEQYF | TGTGCCAGCAGCCCGCCGGACAGTCTTTACGAGCAGTACTTC | TRBJ2-7 | . | TRBV7-2 | many
CASSQSRQGFGGYEQYF | TGCGCCAGCAGTCAATCCAGACAGGGGTTTGGAGGCTACGAGCAGTACTTC | TRBJ2-7 | TRBD1 | TRBV23-1 | many
CASSLGQGDQPQHF | TGCGCCAGCAGCTTGGGACAGGGGGACCAGCCCCAGCATTTT | TRBJ1-5 | TRBD1 | TRBV5-1 | .
CASSELRQGRKETQYF | TGTGCCAGCAGTGAACTCCGACAGGGGAGAAAAGAGACCCAGTACTTC | TRBJ2-5 | TRBD1 | TRBV6-2/TRBV6-3 | .
CASKRGGGLETQYF | TGTGCCAGCAAGAGAGGAGGGGGCCTGGAGACCCAGTACTTC | TRBJ2-5 | . | TRBV7-9 | .
CASSPTQGTTEAFF | TGTGCCAGCTCTCCAACCCAGGGGACCACTGAAGCTTTCTTT | TRBJ1-1 | . | TRBV18 | many
CASSPSGTANTEAFF | TGTGCCAGCAGCCCATCCGGGACCGCGAACACTGAAGCTTTCTTT | TRBJ1-1 | . | TRBV7-2 | many
CASSEARSGWYNEQFF | TGTGCCAGCAGTGAAGCAAGGTCAGGGTGGTACAATGAGCAGTTCTTC | TRBJ2-1 | . | TRBV2 | many
CASSQESGVHTEAFF | TGCGCCAGCAGCCAAGAGAGTGGGGTCCACACTGAAGCTTTCTTT | TRBJ1-1 | . | TRBV4-1 | few
CASTATGQGWSPLHF | TGTGCCAGCACCGCCACGGGACAGGGGTGGTCACCCCTCCACTTT | TRBJ1-6 | TRBD1 | TRBV25-1 | few